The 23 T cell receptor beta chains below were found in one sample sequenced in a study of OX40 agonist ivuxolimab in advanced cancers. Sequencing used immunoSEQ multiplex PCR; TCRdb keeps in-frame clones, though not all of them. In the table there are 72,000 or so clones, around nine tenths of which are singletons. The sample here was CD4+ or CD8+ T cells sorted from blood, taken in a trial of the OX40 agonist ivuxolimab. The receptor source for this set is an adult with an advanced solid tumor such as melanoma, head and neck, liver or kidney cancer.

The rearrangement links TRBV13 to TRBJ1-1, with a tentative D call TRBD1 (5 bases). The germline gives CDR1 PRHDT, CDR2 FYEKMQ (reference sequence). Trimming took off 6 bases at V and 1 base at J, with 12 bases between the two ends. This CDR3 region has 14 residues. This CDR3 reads CASSAQGQNTEAFF. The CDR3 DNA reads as TGTGCCAGCAGTGCGCAGGGCCAGAACACTGAAGCTTTCTTT.

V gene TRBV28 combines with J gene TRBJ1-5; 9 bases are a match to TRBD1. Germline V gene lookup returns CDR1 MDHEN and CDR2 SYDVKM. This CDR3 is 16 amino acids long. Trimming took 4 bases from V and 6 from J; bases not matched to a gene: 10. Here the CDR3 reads CASSSSGTGIPQPQHF. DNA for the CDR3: TGTGCCAGCAGTTCCTCCGGGACAGGGATCCCTCAGCCCCAGCATTTT.

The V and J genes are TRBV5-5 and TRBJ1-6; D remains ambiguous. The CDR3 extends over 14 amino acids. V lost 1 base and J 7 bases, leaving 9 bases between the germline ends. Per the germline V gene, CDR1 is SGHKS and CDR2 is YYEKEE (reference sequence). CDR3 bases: TGTGCCAGCAGCTTGAGGGTTTTGAATTCACCCCTCCACTTT. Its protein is CASSLRVLNSPLHF.

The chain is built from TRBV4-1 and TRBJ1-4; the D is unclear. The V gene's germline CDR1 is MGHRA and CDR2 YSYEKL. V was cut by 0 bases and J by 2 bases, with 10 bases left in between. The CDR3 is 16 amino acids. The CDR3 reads CASSQEPPATNEKLFF. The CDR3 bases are TGCGCCAGCAGCCAAGAACCCCCAGCGACTAATGAAAAACTGTTTTTT.

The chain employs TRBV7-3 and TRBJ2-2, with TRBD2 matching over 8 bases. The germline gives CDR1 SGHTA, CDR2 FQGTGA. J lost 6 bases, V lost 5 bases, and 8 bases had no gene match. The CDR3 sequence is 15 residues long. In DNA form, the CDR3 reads TGTGCCAGCAGCCCGAGGACTAGCTATGCCGGGGAGCTGTTTTTT. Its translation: CASSPRTSYAGELFF.

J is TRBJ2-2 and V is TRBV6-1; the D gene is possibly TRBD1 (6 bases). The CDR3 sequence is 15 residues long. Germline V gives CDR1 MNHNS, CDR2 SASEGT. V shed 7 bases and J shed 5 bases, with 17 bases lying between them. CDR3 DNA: TGTGCCAGCACGCCTTTTGGACAGCCTACCGGGGAGCTGTTTTTT. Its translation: CASTPFGQPTGELFF.

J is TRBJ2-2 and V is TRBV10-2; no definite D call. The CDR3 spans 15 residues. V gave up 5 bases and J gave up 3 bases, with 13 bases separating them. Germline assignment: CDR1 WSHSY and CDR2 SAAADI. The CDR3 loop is CASSLGQSYTGELFF. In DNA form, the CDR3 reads TGCGCCAGCAGTCTAGGGCAGAGTTACACCGGGGAGCTGTTTTTT.

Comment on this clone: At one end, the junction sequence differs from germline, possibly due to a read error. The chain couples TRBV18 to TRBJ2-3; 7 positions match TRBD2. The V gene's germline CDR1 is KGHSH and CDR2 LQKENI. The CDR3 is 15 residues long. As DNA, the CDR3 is TGTGCCAGTTCACCTCGGGAGGACGCCACAGATACGCAGTATTTT. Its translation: CASSPREDATDTQYF.

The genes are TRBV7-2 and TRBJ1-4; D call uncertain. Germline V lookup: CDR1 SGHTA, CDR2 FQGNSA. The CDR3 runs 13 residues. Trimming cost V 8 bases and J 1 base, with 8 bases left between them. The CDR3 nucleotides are TGTGCCAGCGCTCGGGGAACTAATGAAAAACTGTTTTTT. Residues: CASARGTNEKLFF.

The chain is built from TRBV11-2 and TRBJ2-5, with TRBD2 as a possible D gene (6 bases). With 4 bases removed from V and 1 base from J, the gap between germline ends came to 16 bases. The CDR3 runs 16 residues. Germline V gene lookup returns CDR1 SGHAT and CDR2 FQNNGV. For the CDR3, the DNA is TGTGCCAGCAGCTCACTAAGGGGAGGTCTCCAAGAGACCCAGTACTTC. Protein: CASSSLRGGLQETQYF.

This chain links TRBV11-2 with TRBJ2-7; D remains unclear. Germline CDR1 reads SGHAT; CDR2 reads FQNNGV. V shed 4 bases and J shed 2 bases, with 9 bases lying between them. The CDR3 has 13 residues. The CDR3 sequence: CASSSPKTYEQYF. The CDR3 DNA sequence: TGTGCCAGCAGCTCCCCCAAGACCTACGAGCAGTACTTC.

The DNA for the CDR3 is TGTGCCAGCAGCTTAGATACGGGCTGGGAGACTGAAGCTTTCTTT. This codes for CASSLDTGWETEAFF. V is TRBV7-6 and J is TRBJ1-1, with D unresolved. Germline V gene sequence: CDR1 SGHVS, CDR2 FNYEAQ. The CDR3 has 15 amino acids. With 1 base removed from V and 5 bases from J, the gap between germline ends came to 14 bases. Full variable domain (outside the CDR3, taken from reference TRBV7-6 and TRBJ1-1): GAGVSQSPRYKVTKRGQDVALRCDPISGHVSLYWYRQALGQGPEFLTYFNYEAQQDKSGLPNDRFSAERPEGSISTLTIQRTEQRDSAMYRCASSLDTGWETEAFFGQGTRLTVV.

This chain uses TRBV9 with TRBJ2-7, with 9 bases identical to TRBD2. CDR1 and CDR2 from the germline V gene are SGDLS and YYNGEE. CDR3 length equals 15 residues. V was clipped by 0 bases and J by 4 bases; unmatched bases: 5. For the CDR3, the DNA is TGTGCCAGCAGCGTAGGTCTAGCGGGACCGTACGAGCAGTACTTC. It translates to CASSVGLAGPYEQYF.

The CDR3 here is CASSLGQLYTDTQYF. The CDR3 bases are TGTGCCAGCAGCTTGGGACAGCTCTACACAGATACGCAGTATTTT. The chain has TRBV5-8 and TRBJ2-3; possible D gene TRBD1, 5 bases. Trimming cost V 0 bases and J 2 bases, with 10 bases left between them. This CDR3 is 15 amino acids long. CDR1 is SGHTS and CDR2 is YDEGEE in the germline V gene.

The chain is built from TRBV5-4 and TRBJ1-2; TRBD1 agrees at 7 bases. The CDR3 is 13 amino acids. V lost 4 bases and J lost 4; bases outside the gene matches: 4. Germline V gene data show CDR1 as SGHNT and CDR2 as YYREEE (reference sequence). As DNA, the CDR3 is TGTGCCAGCAGCCAGACAGGGTCCTATGGCTACACCTTC. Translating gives CASSQTGSYGYTF.

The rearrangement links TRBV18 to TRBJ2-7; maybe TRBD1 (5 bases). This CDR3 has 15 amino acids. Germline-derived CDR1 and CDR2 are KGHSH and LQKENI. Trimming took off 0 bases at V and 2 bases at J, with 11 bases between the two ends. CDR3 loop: CASSPPAVGAYEQYF. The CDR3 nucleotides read TGTGCCAGCTCACCACCTGCAGTAGGGGCCTACGAGCAGTACTTC.

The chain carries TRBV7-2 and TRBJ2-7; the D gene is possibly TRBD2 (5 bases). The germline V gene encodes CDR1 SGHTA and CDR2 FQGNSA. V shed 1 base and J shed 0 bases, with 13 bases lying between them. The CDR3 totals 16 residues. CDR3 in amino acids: CASSLERRASSYEQYF. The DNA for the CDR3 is TGTGCCAGCAGCTTAGAAAGGCGGGCGAGCTCCTACGAGCAGTACTTC.

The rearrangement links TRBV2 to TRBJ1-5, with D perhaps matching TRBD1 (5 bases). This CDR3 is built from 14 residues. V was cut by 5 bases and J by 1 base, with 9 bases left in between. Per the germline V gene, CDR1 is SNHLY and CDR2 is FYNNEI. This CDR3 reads CASSLRGSNQPQHF. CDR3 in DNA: TGTGCCAGCAGTCTTAGGGGAAGCAATCAGCCCCAGCATTTT.

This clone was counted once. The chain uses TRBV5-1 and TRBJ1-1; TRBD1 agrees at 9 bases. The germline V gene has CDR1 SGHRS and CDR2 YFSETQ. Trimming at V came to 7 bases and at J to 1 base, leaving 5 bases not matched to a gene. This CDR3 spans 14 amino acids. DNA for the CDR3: TGCGCCAGCCGGGACAGGGCAACGAACACTGAAGCTTTCTTT. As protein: CASRDRATNTEAFF.

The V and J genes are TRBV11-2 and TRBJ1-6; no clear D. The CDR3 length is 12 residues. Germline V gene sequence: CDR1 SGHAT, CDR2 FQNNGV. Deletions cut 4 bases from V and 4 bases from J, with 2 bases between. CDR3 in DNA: TGTGCCAGCAGCTCATATAATTCACCCCTCCACTTT. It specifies CASSSYNSPLHF.

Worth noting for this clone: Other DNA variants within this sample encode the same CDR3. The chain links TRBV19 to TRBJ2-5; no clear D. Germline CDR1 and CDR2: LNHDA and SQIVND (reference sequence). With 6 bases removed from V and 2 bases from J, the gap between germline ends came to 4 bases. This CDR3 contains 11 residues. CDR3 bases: TGTGCCAGTAGGGGACAAGAGACCCAGTACTTC. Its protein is CASRGQETQYF.

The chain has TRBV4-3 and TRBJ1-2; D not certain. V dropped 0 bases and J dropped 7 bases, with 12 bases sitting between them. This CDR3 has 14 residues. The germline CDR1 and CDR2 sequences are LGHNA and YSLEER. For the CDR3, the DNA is TGCGCCAGCAGCCAAGATTCGGGTGCCAGTGGCTACACCTTC. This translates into CASSQDSGASGYTF.

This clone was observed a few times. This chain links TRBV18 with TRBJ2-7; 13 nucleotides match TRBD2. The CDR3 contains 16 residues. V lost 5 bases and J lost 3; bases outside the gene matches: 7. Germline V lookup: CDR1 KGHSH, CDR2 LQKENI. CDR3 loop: CASSSGTSGINYEQYF. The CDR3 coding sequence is TGTGCCAGCTCATCCGGGACTAGCGGGATCAACTACGAGCAGTACTTC.